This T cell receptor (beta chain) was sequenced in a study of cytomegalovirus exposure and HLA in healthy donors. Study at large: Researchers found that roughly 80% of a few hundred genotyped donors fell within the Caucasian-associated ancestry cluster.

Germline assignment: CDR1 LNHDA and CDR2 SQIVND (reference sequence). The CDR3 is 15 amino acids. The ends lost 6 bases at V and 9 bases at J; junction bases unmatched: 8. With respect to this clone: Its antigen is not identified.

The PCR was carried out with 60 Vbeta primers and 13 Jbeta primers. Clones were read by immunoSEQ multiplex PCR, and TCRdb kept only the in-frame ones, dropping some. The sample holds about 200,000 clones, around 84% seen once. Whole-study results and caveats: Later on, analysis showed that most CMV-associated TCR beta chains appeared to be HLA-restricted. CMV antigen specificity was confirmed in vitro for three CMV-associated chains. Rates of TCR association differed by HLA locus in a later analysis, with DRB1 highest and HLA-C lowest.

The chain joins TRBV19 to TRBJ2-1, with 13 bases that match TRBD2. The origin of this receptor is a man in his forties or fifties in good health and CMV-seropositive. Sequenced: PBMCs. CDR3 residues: CASSKLAGGPIEQFF. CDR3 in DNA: TGTGCCAGTAGCAAACTAGCGGGAGGGCCCATTGAGCAGTTCTTC.